The clone carrying this T cell receptor beta chain showed up just a few times. The antigen is not known. The entry originates in a study of beta chain features in type 1 diabetes. Study-level results: PCR might pick shorter templates more often, in the same way for patients and controls. Whether TCRB rearrangement is influenced by HLA type was left unresolved in this analysis.

Expressed TCRB transcripts were sequenced because the entire RNA isolate underwent reverse transcription. Assay: immunoSEQ multiplex PCR; the TCRdb copy retains only in-frame clones and omits some. The sample shows over 700,000 clones, 15% to 20% of them seen only once. V was cut by 6 bases and J by 0 bases, with 12 bases left in between. Germline V gene lookup returns CDR1 SGHTA and CDR2 FQGNSA. CDR3 length: 14 residues. V and J are TRBV7-2 and TRBJ2-7; tentative D call: TRBD2 (5 bases). The TCR comes from a woman aged 18-29 years in good health. The sequenced sample was naive CD4+ T cells from blood. CDR3 coding DNA: TGTGCCAGCAGTCGGCCCGGGAACTCCTACGAGCAGTACTTC. Its translation is CASSRPGNSYEQYF.